This T cell receptor beta chain stems from a study of control samples from healthy donors and cancer patients. Assay: immunoSEQ multiplex PCR; the TCRdb copy retains only in-frame clones and omits some. This repertoire shows around 180,000 clones, almost 90% found once; its top ten account for approximately 4.9%. This CDR3 region has 13 residues. Trimming cost V 7 bases and J 3 bases, with 12 bases left between them. Germline CDR1 MNHNY, CDR2 SVGAGI (reference sequence). The V call is TRBV6-6, the J call TRBJ1-1, with D uncertain. What was sequenced was blood. This receptor was identified in a woman aged 25 to 39 in good health. The CDR3 is CASIHGPDTEAFF. Here the CDR3 DNA reads TGTGCCAGCATTCACGGCCCGGACACTGAAGCTTTCTTT.